This TCR beta chain stems from a study of CD8 T cells in ankylosing spondylitis (dated by TCRdb to 2015 to 2018). With regard to the full study: The study set out to find disease-linked TCR variants by profiling T cell receptor beta repertoires in ankylosing spondylitis patients and healthy donors. Peripheral blood was sampled, and synovial fluid was also collected from ankylosing spondylitis patients. The full study cohort comprised around 23 ankylosing spondylitis patients and approximately 100 healthy donors. Findings and caveats that apply to the study as a whole: Some TCR beta motif variants had previously been reported in synovial fluid and blood of reactive arthritis patients, which suggested common disease-initiation mechanisms. The disease-linked clones were reported to be significantly enriched in matched synovial fluid samples from ankylosing spondylitis patients. A TCR beta motif made up of 7 to 9 highly homologous amino acid variants appeared to be characteristic of blood from ankylosing spondylitis patients. A CD8+ phenotype was shown by the disease-linked clones, which were found at relatively low frequencies in peripheral blood.

Concerning this clonotype itself: Which antigen it targets is not known. Within one base of it there is no much larger clone, and no base qualities were kept.

Sequencing instrument: Illumina HiSeq 2500. Quantitative 5'-RACE with molecular barcodes was the method used to prepare the TCR beta libraries. In the original analysis: To identify disease-linked TCR variants, a new computational method was used, one built on a probabilistic model of VDJ rearrangement. TCRdb reworked the public reads: Q25 trimming with fastp, MiXCR clone assembly, productive beta chains retained. Identical CDR3 proteins give one entry, which carries the most common genes and DNA. TCRdb, not the authors, supplied the V and J calls. This sample gives about 220,000 distinct CDR3 sequences in total; about 7% of them show up just once. The ten largest clones add up to 12% to 15% of the sample. Its CDR3 holds 15 amino acids, cysteine through phenylalanine. The kept DNA is CDR3 alone, 45 bases in frame from the first base. Relative to germline, V is missing 2 bases and J is missing 1 base, with 2 bases of the junction outside any gene match. CDR1 and CDR2, looked up from the germline V gene (reference sequence), are MNHEY and SMNVEV.

The sequence joins TRBV27 to TRBJ1-1; TRBD1 aligns with 9 central bases. Sequencing was carried out using blood, either unsorted or a sorted T cell fraction (not recorded which). The clonotype was recovered from a male donor with ankylosing spondylitis. DNA sequence: TGTGCCAGCAGTTTAGGACAGGGGAAGAACACTGAAGCTTTCTTT. Translated, it reads CASSLGQGKNTEAFF.